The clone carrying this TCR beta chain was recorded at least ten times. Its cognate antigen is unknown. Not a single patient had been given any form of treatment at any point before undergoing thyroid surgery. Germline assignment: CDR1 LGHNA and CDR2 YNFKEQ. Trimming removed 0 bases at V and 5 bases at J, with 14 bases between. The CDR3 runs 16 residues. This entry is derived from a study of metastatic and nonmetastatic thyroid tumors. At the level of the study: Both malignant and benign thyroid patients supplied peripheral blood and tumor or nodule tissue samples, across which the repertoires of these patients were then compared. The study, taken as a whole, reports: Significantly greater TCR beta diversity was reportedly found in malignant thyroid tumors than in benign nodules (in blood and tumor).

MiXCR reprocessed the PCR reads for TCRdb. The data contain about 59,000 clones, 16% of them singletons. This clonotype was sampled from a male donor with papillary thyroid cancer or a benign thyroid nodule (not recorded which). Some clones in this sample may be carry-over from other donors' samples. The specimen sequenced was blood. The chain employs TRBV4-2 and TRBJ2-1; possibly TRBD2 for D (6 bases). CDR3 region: CASSQEEGWIDNEQFF. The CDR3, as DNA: TGTGCCAGCAGCCAAGAGGAGGGGTGGATCGACAATGAGCAGTTCTTC.